These 5 T cell receptor beta chains were all obtained from the same sample, sequenced in a study of OX40 agonist ivuxolimab in advanced cancers. Generated by immunoSEQ multiplex PCR, the TCRdb table keeps only in-frame clones and is missing some. The sample has some 100,000 clones, approximately 84% seen once. The sample was CD4+ or CD8+ T cells sorted from blood, taken in a trial of the OX40 agonist ivuxolimab. All receptors come from an adult with an advanced solid tumor such as melanoma, head and neck, liver or kidney cancer.

The rearrangement links TRBV7-9 to TRBJ2-2; perhaps TRBD1 as D (6 bases). The CDR3 has 15 amino acids. The ends were cut back, 5 bases at V and 1 base at J, with 11 bases in the middle. Germline V gene data show CDR1 as SEHNR and CDR2 as FQNEAQ (reference sequence). In DNA, the CDR3 is TGTGCCAGCAGCCAACCGGGACAGAACACCGGGGAGCTGTTTTTT. Amino acid sequence: CASSQPGQNTGELFF. Looking up the rest from reference TRBV7-9 and TRBJ2-2 gives the full variable domain: DTGVSQNPRHKITKRGQNVTFRCDPISEHNRLYWYRQTLGQGPEFLTYFQNEAQLEKSRLLSDRFSAERPKGSFSTLEIQRTEQGDSAMYLCASSQPGQNTGELFFGEGSRLTVL.

The rearrangement uses TRBV19 and TRBJ2-7, with D possibly called TRBD1 or TRBD2 (5 bases each). With 5 bases removed from V and 3 bases from J, the gap between germline ends came to 11 bases. Germline loops: CDR1 LNHDA, CDR2 SQIVND (reference sequence). The CDR3 sequence is 13 residues long. This CDR3 is CASSPGRSYEQYF. DNA for the CDR3: TGTGCCAGTAGTCCGGGACGGAGCTACGAGCAGTACTTC.

The chain combines TRBV6-6 with TRBJ2-3, with no clear D. Trimming removed 6 bases at V and 3 bases at J, with 10 bases between. The germline V gene has CDR1 MNHNY and CDR2 SVGAGI (reference sequence). This CDR3 is built from 13 residues. The CDR3 is CASSPDPTDTQYF. The CDR3 DNA follows: TGTGCCAGCAGCCCGGATCCAACAGATACGCAGTATTTT.

This clone was picked up one time. The rearrangement joins TRBV7-4 to TRBJ2-7, with D unclear. This CDR3 is built from 16 residues. Trimming removed 4 bases at V and 6 bases at J, with 22 bases between. CDR1 and CDR2 from the germline V gene are SGHVT and SQSDAQ. CDR3 loop: CASSSYPLYSVCEQYF. CDR3 coding DNA: TGTGCCAGCAGCTCCTATCCTCTTTACAGCGTCTGCGAGCAGTACTTC.

This chain uses TRBV6-5 with TRBJ2-1, with D tentatively TRBD2 (5 bases). The V end was cut by 2 bases, the J end by 6 bases, with 14 bases between. This CDR3 comprises 15 residues. Germline-derived CDR1 and CDR2 are MNHEY and SVGAGI. The CDR3, as DNA: TGTGCCAGCAGTTACGTCCCCGGGAACCCCAATGAGCAGTTCTTC. Residues: CASSYVPGNPNEQFF.